Listed below are T cell receptor beta chains from one sample, sequenced in a study of blood T cell repertoires in COVID-19. The table came from immunoSEQ multiplex PCR; TCRdb's copy has only in-frame clones and leaves some out. The sample lists 110,000 to 150,000 clones; approximately 78% were seen once. Sequencing used PBMCs or T cells enriched from blood (not recorded which). These receptors were obtained from a woman aged 45 to 65 who had recovered from COVID-19. Both conserved end residues are part of each CDR3. The D gene is left open where the match is weak. A clone size is listed for some rows: how often the clone was seen (once, few, many), or a class if it is expanded.

cdr3_aa	cdr3_nt	clone_size	d_call	v_call	j_call
CASSPGTGREQYF	TGTGCCAGCAGCCCCGGGACAGGGCGAGAGCAGTACTTC	.	TRBD1	TRBV7-2	TRBJ2-7
CASSYPSRGDSPLHF	TGTGCCAGCAGCTATCCATCCAGGGGCGATTCACCCCTCCACTTT	.	.	TRBV28	TRBJ1-6
CASSLDNRGHSGNTIYF	TGCGCCAGCAGCTTGGATAACAGGGGCCACTCTGGAAACACCATATATTTT	once	TRBD1	TRBV5-1	TRBJ1-3
CASSLRGTEAFF	TGTGCCAGCAGCTTAAGGGGGACTGAAGCTTTCTTT	.	.	TRBV11-2	TRBJ1-1
CASSLGGGSNQPQHF	TGTGCCAGCAGCCTCGGGGGGGGAAGCAATCAGCCCCAGCATTTT	many	.	TRBV7-6	TRBJ1-5
CASAGQGKKTQYF	TGTGCCAGTGCGGGACAGGGCAAAAAGACCCAGTACTTC	once	TRBD1	TRBV19	TRBJ2-5
CSASNFETQYF	TGCAGTGCTAGTAACTTTGAGACCCAGTACTTC	.	.	TRBV20-1	TRBJ2-5
CASSLQQGDTEAFF	TGTGCCAGCTCACTACAACAGGGCGACACTGAAGCTTTCTTT	once	.	TRBV18	TRBJ1-1
CASSQDPREPYGYTF	TGTGCCAGCAGCCAAGATCCCCGCGAGCCCTATGGCTACACCTTC	.	.	TRBV3-1/TRBV3-2	TRBJ1-2
CASSLDGRGQSPLHF	TGCGCCAGCAGCTTGGACGGCAGGGGACAGTCACCCCTCCACTTT	few	TRBD1	TRBV5-1	TRBJ1-6
CASTTPGGPHTEAFF	TGTGCCAGCACCACCCCGGGGGGGCCGCACACTGAAGCTTTCTTT	.	.	TRBV6-5	TRBJ1-1
CASSITGSGANVLTF	TGTGCCAGCAGCATAACAGGGTCTGGGGCCAACGTCCTGACTTTC	.	.	TRBV7-2	TRBJ2-6
CASSTYSSYNSPLHF	TGTGCCAGCAGCACATACAGCTCCTATAATTCACCCCTCCACTTT	.	.	TRBV7-9	TRBJ1-6
CASRLGQGSSGYTF	TGTGCCAGCAGGCTAGGACAGGGGAGTAGTGGCTACACCTTC	few	TRBD1	TRBV7-9	TRBJ1-2
CASSLVGVEQYF	TGCGCCAGCAGCCTGGTCGGGGTCGAGCAGTACTTC	.	.	TRBV5-1	TRBJ2-7
CASRPTGTGGQLNEKLFF	TGCGCCAGCAGACCTACCGGGACAGGGGGCCAGCTTAATGAAAAACTGTTTTTT	few	TRBD1	TRBV5-1	TRBJ1-4
CASRYPGQGYSPLHF	TGTGCCAGCAGGTATCCGGGACAGGGATATTCACCCCTCCACTTT	.	TRBD1	TRBV28	TRBJ1-6
CASSEARETQYF	TGTGCCAGCAGTGAAGCGAGAGAGACCCAGTACTTC	.	.	TRBV6-1	TRBJ2-5
CASSHSEEGNSGNTIYF	TGTGCCAGCAGCCACTCCGAGGAGGGGAACTCTGGAAACACCATATATTTT	.	.	TRBV11-2	TRBJ1-3
CASMRTGGTDTQYF	TGTGCCAGCATGAGGACAGGGGGGACAGATACGCAGTATTTT	.	TRBD1	TRBV2	TRBJ2-3
CASSPEAGSNYGYTF	TGTGCCAGCAGCCCTGAGGCAGGGTCTAACTATGGCTACACCTTC	.	.	TRBV2	TRBJ1-2
CASRDRSSYEQYF	TGTGCCAGCAGAGACAGAAGCTCCTACGAGCAGTACTTC	.	.	TRBV27	TRBJ2-7
CASSSGGGGYEQYF	TGTGCCAGCAGTTCTGGAGGGGGCGGCTACGAGCAGTACTTC	.	.	TRBV6-5	TRBJ2-7
CARSWNGAGVRYGYTF	TGTGCCAGAAGCTGGAATGGTGCAGGGGTTAGGTATGGCTACACCTTC	few	.	TRBV5-3	TRBJ1-2
CATSDTDRSSVDTQYF	TGTGCCACCAGTGATACTGACAGGTCCTCCGTGGATACGCAGTATTTT	.	.	TRBV24-1	TRBJ2-3
CASSDPGQGSSRSSSPLHF	TGTGCCAGCAGTGATCCCGGACAGGGGAGCTCACGGTCGAGTTCACCCCTCCACTTT	.	TRBD1	TRBV2	TRBJ1-6
CASTKPLHGAWAFNQPQHF	TGTGCCAGCACCAAACCCCTCCACGGTGCTTGGGCGTTCAATCAGCCCCAGCATTTT	.	.	TRBV7-6	TRBJ1-5
CASSLAANNEQFF	TGTGCCAGCAGCTTAGCCGCGAACAATGAGCAGTTCTTC	.	.	TRBV7-3	TRBJ2-1
CATSREYPPANTGELFF	TGTGCCACCAGCAGAGAGTACCCCCCGGCGAACACCGGGGAGCTGTTTTTT	.	.	TRBV15	TRBJ2-2
CASSYWTTAYEQYF	TGTGCCAGCAGTTACTGGACAACCGCCTACGAGCAGTACTTC	.	.	TRBV6-2/TRBV6-3	TRBJ2-7
CASSLMGTPDLYEQYF	TGTGCCAGCAGCCTCATGGGGACACCCGACCTCTACGAGCAGTACTTC	.	.	TRBV13	TRBJ2-7
CASSPSRPAPGEKLFF	TGTGCCAGCAGCCCTTCCCGGCCTGCTCCGGGGGAAAAACTGTTTTTT	.	.	TRBV3-1/TRBV3-2	TRBJ1-4
CASSQGSEQETQYF	TGTGCCAGCAGCCAAGGGTCTGAGCAAGAGACCCAGTACTTC	few	.	TRBV4-2	TRBJ2-5
CASSQGEHSGEQYF	TGTGCCAGCAGCCAAGGAGAACACAGTGGCGAGCAGTACTTC	.	.	TRBV3-1/TRBV3-2	TRBJ2-7
CATSRGDRVAGNTIYF	TGTGCCACCAGCAGAGGGGACAGGGTAGCTGGAAACACCATATATTTT	.	TRBD1	TRBV15	TRBJ1-3
CASSPISGVDPEAFF	TGTGCCAGTAGTCCCATCTCGGGGGTCGACCCTGAAGCTTTCTTT	.	.	TRBV19	TRBJ1-1
CASSLAGGKDNEQFF	TGCGCCAGCAGCCTAGCGGGAGGGAAGGACAATGAGCAGTTCTTC	.	TRBD2	TRBV5-1	TRBJ2-1
CASSFQGLEAAFF	TGTGCCAGCAGCTTCCAGGGGCTGGAGGCGGCTTTCTTT	.	.	TRBV5-8	TRBJ1-1
CASSLGGSITDTQYF	TGCGCCAGCAGCTTGGGGGGCTCGATCACAGATACGCAGTATTTT	.	.	TRBV5-1	TRBJ2-3
CASSGQSNQPQHF	TGTGCCAGCTCAGGGCAGTCCAATCAGCCCCAGCATTTT	.	.	TRBV18	TRBJ1-5
CASSEAARDTIYF	TGTGCCAGCAGTGAAGCTGCCCGGGACACCATATATTTT	.	.	TRBV6-1	TRBJ1-3
CASSLTRYRGLGELFF	TGCGCCAGCAGCTTGACTCGATACAGGGGTCTGGGGGAGCTGTTTTTT	.	TRBD1	TRBV5-1	TRBJ2-2
CSVRSGQRYTGELFF	TGCAGCGTCAGATCGGGACAGCGTTACACCGGGGAGCTGTTTTTT	.	TRBD1	TRBV29-1	TRBJ2-2
CASSPRGGDSPLHF	TGTGCCAGCTCACCGCGTGGGGGGGATTCACCCCTCCACTTT	.	.	TRBV18	TRBJ1-6
CASSEEGGSHQPQHF	TGTGCCAGCAGTGAAGAGGGGGGGTCCCATCAGCCCCAGCATTTT	.	.	TRBV2	TRBJ1-5
CASNRDSPGREKLFF	TGTGCCAGCAACCGGGACTCCCCCGGGCGAGAAAAACTGTTTTTT	.	.	TRBV6-5	TRBJ1-4
CASSSTMIPGTGKGETQYF	TGTGCCAGCTCATCGACCATGATACCTGGGACAGGGAAGGGGGAGACCCAGTACTTC	.	TRBD1	TRBV18	TRBJ2-5
CASSSGQGVTGELFF	TGTGCCAGCAGTTCCGGACAGGGCGTCACCGGGGAGCTGTTTTTT	.	TRBD1	TRBV27	TRBJ2-2
CSVGQSNQPQHF	TGCAGCGTAGGACAGAGCAATCAGCCCCAGCATTTT	.	.	TRBV29-1	TRBJ1-5